The 15 T cell receptor beta chains below all came from one sample that was sequenced in a study of tumor and adjacent non-tumor tissue in lung cancer. TCRbeta libraries were built with three rounds of nested PCR, modified from ARM-PCR. TCRdb passed the multiplex PCR reads through MiXCR, listing each CDR3 protein once. The table shows tens of thousands of distinct CDR3 sequences, with around 80% occurring only once. RNA was extracted from bulk tissue without any cell sorting. Sequenced sample: lung tumor tissue. Receptors originate from a woman between 45 and 65 years old with non-small cell lung cancer.

Notes on this clonotype: A junction end diverges from the germline sequence, so it may reflect a read error. The chain carries TRBV20-1 and TRBJ2-1, with 11 bases aligning to TRBD2. Germline assignment: CDR1 DFQATT and CDR2 SNEGSKA (reference sequence). CDR3 length: 15 amino acids. DNA of the CDR3: TGTAATACTAGAGCCACTAGCGGGAGATGGGGTGAGCAGTTCTTC. Amino acid sequence: CNTRATSGRWGEQFF.

Details on this clonotype: This may come from a read error, since a much larger clone is one base off. The rearrangement joins TRBV12-3 or TRBV12-4 to TRBJ2-1, with D uncertain. V was trimmed by 6 bases and J by 10 bases, leaving 16 bases between them. The CDR3 spans 13 residues. The CDR3 region has the DNA TGTGCCAGCAGGGATGTGATGGCTGTGGAGCAGTTCTTC. Its translation: CASRDVMAVEQFF.

This chain links TRBV11-2 with TRBJ2-5, with 9 nucleotides matching TRBD2. Germline-derived CDR1 and CDR2 are SGHAT and FQNNGV. The CDR3 has 14 amino acids. V lost 10 bases and J lost 4; bases outside the gene matches: 10. As DNA, the CDR3 is TGTGCCATCAGATTCGCGGGAGGGCCAGAGACCCAGTACTTC. Residues: CAIRFAGGPETQYF.

This clonotype was detected once. An end of the junction does not agree with germline; a read error may underlie this. V gene TRBV12-3 or TRBV12-4 combines with J gene TRBJ2-3; D is ambiguous. The CDR3 contains 14 residues. The CDR3 reads CVSSPLVSTDTQYF. The DNA for the CDR3 is TGTGTCAGCAGTCCCCTTGTTAGCACAGATACGCAGTATTTT.

This clonotype came up many times. This chain joins TRBV20-1 and TRBJ2-7; 8 bases fit TRBD1. Germline-derived CDR1 and CDR2 are DFQATT and SNEGSKA (reference sequence). The CDR3 sequence is 15 residues long. Unmatched junction bases numbered 7, after V lost 1 base and J lost 2 bases. CDR3 in amino acids: CSARVSGTGAYEQYF. DNA for the CDR3: TGCAGTGCTAGAGTTTCCGGGACAGGAGCCTACGAGCAGTACTTC.

The rearrangement joins TRBV20-1 to TRBJ2-3, with D hard to call. The germline V and J ends were trimmed by 6 bases and 0 bases, with 13 bases remaining between them. CDR3 length: 14 amino acids. Germline values: CDR1 DFQATT, CDR2 SNEGSKA (reference sequence). CDR3 residues: CSARIQNSTDTQYF. The DNA for the CDR3 is TGCAGTGCCAGAATTCAGAATAGCACAGATACGCAGTATTTT.

For this clonotype: One end of the junction fails to match germline, which may point to a read error. The rearrangement joins TRBV4-1 to TRBJ1-1; a possible D gene is TRBD1 (6 bases). Per the germline V gene, CDR1 is MGHRA and CDR2 is YSYEKL. The CDR3 totals 16 residues. CDR3 protein: CASSQDLNRVATEASF. CDR3 nucleotide sequence: TGCGCCAGCAGCCAAGATCTCAACAGGGTCGCCACTGAAGCTTCCTTT.

A word on this clonotype: A read error may produce the germline difference seen at one junction end. This chain joins TRBV10-2 and TRBJ1-1; a weak D match, TRBD1 (5 bases). Germline V gene data show CDR1 as WSHSY and CDR2 as SAAADI. The CDR3 length is 12 residues. The CDR3 loop is CTSRDPNTEAFF. The CDR3 nucleotides read TGCACCAGTAGGGACCCGAACACTGAGGCTTTCTTT.

This clonotype was detected only a few times. The junction departs from the called germline gene at one end, perhaps through a read error. This chain connects TRBV20-1 to TRBJ2-3, with D perhaps TRBD1 (6 bases). Per the germline V gene, CDR1 is DFQATT and CDR2 is SNEGSKA (reference sequence). The CDR3 covers 13 residues. The CDR3 coding sequence is TGTAGTGCTACCCAGGGGATAGGAGATACGCAGTATTTT. The encoded protein is CSATQGIGDTQYF.

This rearrangement joins TRBV29-1 to TRBJ2-1; a weak D match, TRBD2 (6 bases). The CDR3 is 11 amino acids. CDR1 and CDR2 from the germline V gene are SQVTM and ANQGSEA. Trimming removed 5 bases at V and 16 bases at J, with 18 bases between. The CDR3 region is CSVWVGSGHFF. The CDR3 DNA reads as TGCAGCGTTTGGGTCGGGAGTGGTCACTTCTTC.

With regard to this clonotype: This may be a read error: a much more frequent sequence differs by one nucleotide. The chain combines TRBV10-3 with TRBJ2-2, with 12 positions matching TRBD2. From germline, CDR1 is ENHRY and CDR2 SYGVKD. V shed 8 bases, J shed 3 bases, and the junction held 10 bases outside the gene matches. This CDR3 region has 17 residues. The CDR3 loop reads CAIARRLAGADTGELFF. The CDR3 DNA is TGTGCCATCGCCCGGAGACTAGCGGGGGCAGACACCGGGGAGCTGTTTTTT.

With regard to this clonotype: An end of the junction differs from the germline gene, which may be a read error. V and J are TRBV4-1 and TRBJ2-1; the D is unclear. CDR1 is MGHRA and CDR2 is YSYEKL in the germline V gene. The CDR3 consists of 12 residues. The CDR3 reads CASSQTINEELF. As DNA, the CDR3 is TGCGCCAGCAGCCAAACCATCAATGAGGAGCTCTTC.

As for this clonotype: This clone may be a read error of a much larger clone one base away. V gene TRBV4-3 combines with J gene TRBJ2-3; tentative D call: TRBD2 (5 bases). V was trimmed by 5 bases and J by 7 bases, leaving 19 bases between them. The CDR3 sequence is 15 residues long. CDR1 is LGHNA and CDR2 is YSLEER in the germline V gene. CDR3 sequence (DNA): TGCGCCAGCAGCTTACGACTAAGTCAATCATATACGCAGTATTTT. Its translation: CASSLRLSQSYTQYF.

This clonotype showed up just once. The junction and the germline gene differ at one end; a read error may be behind it. The chain employs TRBV7-9 and TRBJ1-4, with 7 bases aligning to TRBD1. Germline V lookup: CDR1 SEHNR, CDR2 FQNEAQ (reference sequence). The CDR3 is 16 amino acids. CDR3 residues: CANSRGDSATNEKLFF. In DNA, the CDR3 is TGTGCCAACAGCCGAGGGGACAGCGCAACTAATGAAAAACTGTTTTTT. Full variable domain (outside the CDR3, taken from reference TRBV7-9 and TRBJ1-4): DTGVSQNPRHKITKRGQNVTFRCDPISEHNRLYWYRQTLGQGPEFLTYFQNEAQLEKSRLLSDRFSAERPKGSFSTLEIQRTEQGDSAMYLCANSRGDSATNEKLFFGSGTQLSVL.

A note on this clonotype: This clone may be a read error of a much larger clone one base away. The J gene is TRBJ1-5, the V gene TRBV7-9; D gene uncertain. Germline loops: CDR1 SEHNR, CDR2 FQNEAQ (reference sequence). The CDR3 runs 13 residues. The CDR3 nucleotides are TGTACCAGCAGCTTAGCTAGCAATCAGCCCCAGCATTTT. This sequence encodes CTSSLASNQPQHF.